A single T cell receptor (beta chain) is shown here with its context. This clonotype was observed many times. There is no known antigen for this receptor. There are no base qualities to consult, and no much larger clone falls within one base. The library was built by means of 5' RACE. These reads were obtained on a NextSeq 500. To correct for sequencing error and PCR bias, the TCR library protocol tagged individual cDNA molecules with unique molecular identifiers. Both TCR alpha and beta chains were sequenced, and tight co-correlation was observed between alpha and beta sequence abundances in each sample. As for the authors' bioinformatics: Decombinator V4 was used to annotate the V gene, J gene and CDR3 of the TCR sequences. TCRs were defined as expanded if a significant change between any two time points was detected under a Poisson model with p below 0.0001. TCR abundances were normalised to the total number of TCRs sequenced in each sample and reported as counts per million. TRAV1-2 paired with TRAJ12, TRAJ20 or TRAJ33 defined MAIT TCRs, while TRAV10 paired with TRAJ18 defined iNKT TCRs. VDJdb, accessed 1 November 2021, was searched for CMV, EBV and SARS-CoV-2 annotated TCRs, with TCRs annotated for multiple antigens excluded. TCRdb reran the public reads through fastp at Q25 and MiXCR, keeping productive beta chains. Each entry merges the rows of one CDR3 protein and shows their most common DNA and genes. TCRdb's processing, not the study's, gives the V and J calls here. Present in this sample are tens of thousands of distinct CDR3 sequences, approximately 15% of which were seen just once. The top ten constitute roughly 1.4% of the sample.

The entry originates in a study of early T cells in non-severe SARS-CoV-2 infection (dated by TCRdb to the early 2020s). Concerning the study at large: Bulk RNA from unsorted whole blood was used for TCR sequencing, so alpha and beta chains could not be paired.

Results and caveats for the whole study, not just this receptor: VDJdb matching was skewed toward anti-spike CD8 responses, so virus-specific expansions were likely underestimated and private and CD4 specificities were missed.

V is pared back by 4 bases and J by 2 bases, with 11 bases lying between the germline termini. Reading the germline V gene gives CDR1 KGHSH and CDR2 LQKENI. The CDR3 spans 14 residues, from the cysteine through the phenylalanine. Only the CDR3 DNA is retained, 42 bases long and in frame from the first base. The study was a case-control design nested within a healthcare worker cohort in London, UK, with weekly nasopharyngeal swab PCR tests and blood sampling. Healthcare workers were recruited during the week of the UK lockdown, between 23 and 31 March 2020, and followed weekly for up to about 15 weeks.

The clonotype comes from an adult who was a healthcare worker with PCR-confirmed SARS-CoV-2 infection or an uninfected control (not recorded which). The sample comprised whole blood. Recombination linked TRBV18 to TRBJ2-5; a weak D assignment points to TRBD2 (5 bases agree). At the DNA level, the sequence is TGTGCCAGCTCACGGAAGAGGGAACAAGAGACCCAGTACTTC. This sequence encodes CASSRKREQETQYF.